What follows are 26 T cell receptor beta chains derived from one specimen sequenced in a study of shared clonotypes between healthy human individuals. Clones were read by immunoSEQ multiplex PCR, and TCRdb kept only the in-frame ones, dropping some. The sample consists of approximately 480,000 clones, roughly 79% of them appearing once. Sequencing was carried out using PBMCs. These receptors were collected from a woman between 40 and 55 years old in good health. Some clones in this sample may be carry-over from other donors' samples.

In this sample, this clone turned up once. This chain uses TRBV6-6 with TRBJ2-7; D is unresolved. The V end lost 4 bases, the J end lost 2 bases, and 15 bases lay between the germline ends. CDR3 length: 15 amino acids. CDR1 and CDR2 from the germline V gene are MNHNY and SVGAGI (reference sequence). The CDR3 sequence: CASSSPLRAPYEQYF. CDR3 nucleotide sequence: TGTGCCAGCAGTTCCCCCCTTAGGGCACCCTACGAGCAGTACTTC.

V gene TRBV5-1 combines with J gene TRBJ2-1, with 10 bases fitting TRBD2. CDR3 length: 17 amino acids. Germline CDR1 is SGHRS and CDR2 is YFSETQ. J was trimmed by 0 bases and V by 2 bases; bases with no gene match: 5. The CDR3 DNA is TGCGCCAGCAGCTTTGAGGCTAGCGGGAGCTCCTACAATGAGCAGTTCTTC. Translation gives CASSFEASGSSYNEQFF.

The chain employs TRBV20-1 and TRBJ2-5; D perhaps matches TRBD2 (5 bases). Germline CDR1 DFQATT, CDR2 SNEGSKA (reference sequence). V dropped 5 bases and J dropped 5 bases, with 9 bases sitting between them. The CDR3 is 11 residues long. CDR3 nucleotide sequence: TGCAGTGCTTTCCCGGGGGAGACCCAGTACTTC. Translation gives CSAFPGETQYF.

The chain combines TRBV6-5 with TRBJ2-2; D unclear. This CDR3 contains 15 residues. Germline loops: CDR1 MNHEY, CDR2 SVGAGI. V gave up 2 bases and J gave up 0 bases, with 7 bases separating them. The CDR3 region has the DNA TGTGCCAGCAGTTACCCCCCCGCGAACACCGGGGAGCTGTTTTTT. This encodes CASSYPPANTGELFF.

The chain joins TRBV2 to TRBJ2-1; D call uncertain. Between the trimmed V and J ends, which lost 2 bases and 6 bases, there was a span of 14 bases. Per germline, CDR1 SNHLY and CDR2 FYNNEI. The CDR3 length is 15 residues. Here the CDR3 DNA reads TGTGCCAGCAGTGAACAAGCGCTCCTCACCAATGAGCAGTTCTTC. This translates into CASSEQALLTNEQFF.

V is TRBV9 and J is TRBJ2-5; D is uncertain. V was trimmed by 0 bases and J by 5 bases, leaving 11 bases between them. The CDR3 has 14 amino acids. Germline CDR1 SGDLS, CDR2 YYNGEE. The CDR3 coding sequence is TGTGCCAGCAGCGTAGTCCCGGATCGGGAGACCCAGTACTTC. It specifies CASSVVPDRETQYF. Full variable domain (rest looked up from reference TRBV9 and TRBJ2-5): DSGVTQTPKHLITATGQRVTLRCSPRSGDLSVYWYQQSLDQGLQFLIQYYNGEERAKGNILERFSAQQFPDLHSELNLSSLELGDSALYFCASSVVPDRETQYFGPGTRLLVL.

The chain is built from TRBV18 and TRBJ2-2; TRBD1 aligns across 9 bases. Germline CDR1 is KGHSH and CDR2 is LQKENI. There are 15 residues in the CDR3. V lost 5 bases and J lost 6; bases outside the gene matches: 7. The DNA of the CDR3 is TGTGCCAGCTCAACGGGACAGGGAATCGCCGGGGAGCTGTTTTTT. Protein: CASSTGQGIAGELFF.

The chain is built from TRBV28 and TRBJ2-1; D remains ambiguous. The CDR3 consists of 15 residues. Trimming left V 4 bases short and J 3 bases short, with 13 bases between. The germline V gene has CDR1 MDHEN and CDR2 SYDVKM. The CDR3 reads CASSSNPEFYNEQFF. The DNA of the CDR3 is TGTGCCAGCAGTTCTAATCCGGAGTTCTACAATGAGCAGTTCTTC.

This sequence joins TRBV13 and TRBJ2-1; 10 bases are a match to TRBD2. The trim removed 1 base at V and 3 bases at J, leaving 15 bases unmatched. This CDR3 comprises 20 residues. Germline assignment: CDR1 PRHDT and CDR2 FYEKMQ (reference sequence). The CDR3 is CASSLARWASGRVDYNEQFF. DNA for the CDR3: TGTGCCAGCAGCTTAGCCCGGTGGGCTAGCGGGAGAGTCGACTACAATGAGCAGTTCTTC.

The chain has TRBV5-1 and TRBJ2-2; TRBD1 is a possible D gene (5 bases). In germline, CDR1 is SGHRS, CDR2 YFSETQ. The CDR3 spans 16 residues. The ends were cut back, 1 base at V and 1 base at J, with 11 bases in the middle. The CDR3 DNA is TGCGCCAGCAGCTTGTCCGGAACAGGGAACACCGGGGAGCTGTTTTTT. This gives the protein CASSLSGTGNTGELFF.

V gene TRBV11-2 combines with J gene TRBJ2-3; D ambiguous. Germline CDR1 is SGHAT and CDR2 is FQNNGV. CDR3 length: 12 residues. The V gene lost 1 base and the J gene lost 4 bases, with 3 bases spanning the gap. CDR3 residues: CASSLGSDTQYF. The CDR3 nucleotides read TGTGCCAGCAGCTTAGGGTCAGATACGCAGTATTTT.

Concerning this clone itself: A far larger clone is a single base away, which makes a read error likely. The gene calls are TRBV5-6 and TRBJ1-1; the match to TRBD1 covers 9 bases. The CDR3 is 15 amino acids. The V gene end was trimmed by 6 bases and the J gene end by 5 bases; junction bases not matched to a gene: 11. The germline V gene has CDR1 SGHDT and CDR2 YYEEEE. CDR3 nucleotide sequence: TGTGCCAGCAACTTATTACAGGGGGCTGGGACTGAAGCTTTCTTT. Its protein product is CASNLLQGAGTEAFF.

DNA of the CDR3: TGTGCCAGTAGTATGGACGGGACAGGAAATCAGCCCCAGCATTTT. Amino acids: CASSMDGTGNQPQHF. The chain joins TRBV19 to TRBJ1-5, with 8 bases identical to TRBD1. The CDR3 loop spans 15 amino acids. Germline trimming cut 3 bases from V and 4 bases from J; bases unmatched to any gene: 5. CDR1 and CDR2 (germline): LNHDA, SQIVND (reference sequence).

The sample holds a few counts of this clone. The chain carries TRBV4-1 and TRBJ2-1; 7 nucleotides agree with TRBD2. The CDR3 consists of 16 residues. CDR1 is MGHRA and CDR2 is YSYEKL in the germline V gene. Trimming removed 0 bases from V and 1 base from J; junction bases left unmatched: 3. The CDR3: CASSQDRAGSYNEQFF. DNA for the CDR3: TGCGCCAGCAGCCAAGACCGAGCGGGATCCTACAATGAGCAGTTCTTC.

The chain couples TRBV19 to TRBJ2-3; 7 nucleotides agree with TRBD1. This CDR3 has 16 amino acids. CDR1 is LNHDA and CDR2 is SQIVND in the germline V gene (reference sequence). J was trimmed by 4 bases and V by 0 bases; bases with no gene match: 7. The CDR3 sequence is CASSIEGGWLADTQYF. The CDR3 coding sequence is TGTGCCAGTAGTATAGAAGGGGGCTGGTTGGCAGATACGCAGTATTTT.

The chain uses TRBV5-6 and TRBJ2-2; D is unresolved. This CDR3 has 14 residues. The germline V gene has CDR1 SGHDT and CDR2 YYEEEE. V lost 0 bases and J lost 8, with 11 bases in between. Written as DNA, the CDR3 is TGTGCCAGCAGCTTGGAGCGACTGGGAGGGGAGCTGTTTTTT. It specifies CASSLERLGGELFF.

This chain links TRBV5-1 with TRBJ2-1; 7 nucleotides align to TRBD2. CDR3 size: 15 residues. V dropped 3 bases and J dropped 4; count of bases not matched to a gene: 7. Germline CDR1 and CDR2: SGHRS and YFSETQ. The CDR3 DNA is TGCGCCAGCAGCTCCTCCGGGACTACATACAATGAGCAGTTCTTC. This codes for CASSSSGTTYNEQFF. Variable domain in full (rest from reference TRBV5-1 and TRBJ2-1): KAGVTQTPRYLIKTRGQQVTLSCSPISGHRSVSWYQQTPGQGLQFLFEYFSETQRNKGNFPGRFSGRQFSNSRSEMNVSTLELGDSALYLCASSSSGTTYNEQFFGPGTRLTVL.

The rearrangement uses TRBV7-9 and TRBJ1-3; D unclear. Between the trimmed V and J ends, which lost 5 bases and 0 bases, there was a span of 11 bases. Germline CDR1 SEHNR, CDR2 FQNEAQ (reference sequence). CDR3 length equals 15 residues. The CDR3 reads CASSPPGYSGNTIYF. CDR3 sequence (DNA): TGTGCCAGCAGCCCCCCGGGGTACTCTGGAAACACCATATATTTT.

This clone was observed a handful of times. This chain links TRBV4-1 with TRBJ2-7; 7 bases fit TRBD2. Germline V gene sequence: CDR1 MGHRA, CDR2 YSYEKL. The CDR3 totals 14 residues. J was trimmed by 3 bases and V by 4 bases; bases with no gene match: 6. CDR3 nucleotide sequence: TGCGCCAGCAGCCGGGTGGGGGGGGTCTACGAGCAGTACTTC. Amino acids: CASSRVGGVYEQYF.

The rearrangement uses TRBV5-1 and TRBJ2-7, with 7 bases fitting TRBD1. The germline CDR1 and CDR2 sequences are SGHRS and YFSETQ. J gave up 0 bases and V 0 bases, and 3 bases lay outside the gene matches. CDR3 length: 15 amino acids. For the CDR3, the DNA is TGCGCCAGCAGCTTGGGTGGGACAGACTCCTACGAGCAGTACTTC. Translation: CASSLGGTDSYEQYF.

The V and J genes are TRBV30 and TRBJ2-5; 8 bases fit TRBD2. The CDR3 contains 14 residues. The ends lost 0 bases at V and 8 bases at J; junction bases unmatched: 8. Germline V gene sequence: CDR1 GTSNPN, CDR2 SVGIG (reference sequence). The CDR3 nucleotides read TGTGCCTGGAGTGTTGGTAGCGGGGACCGCACCCAGTACTTC. The encoded protein is CAWSVGSGDRTQYF. The whole variable domain, remainder taken from reference TRBV30 and TRBJ2-5, is SQTIHQWPATLVQPVGSPLSLECTVEGTSNPNLYWYRQAAGRGLQLLFYSVGIGQISSEVPQNLSASRPQDRQFILSSKKLLLSDSGFYLCAWSVGSGDRTQYFGPGTRLLVL.

In DNA, the CDR3 is TGTGCCAGCAGCGTAGGGGGAGCGGGGGGTGAGACCCAGTACTTC. This encodes CASSVGGAGGETQYF. The chain has TRBV9 and TRBJ2-5; TRBD2 matches 9 bases. The germline V gene has CDR1 SGDLS and CDR2 YYNGEE. This CDR3 comprises 15 residues. V was pared by 0 bases and J by 5 bases, with 5 bases of the junction left unmatched.

In regard to this clone: An end of the junction does not agree with germline; a read error may underlie this. The V gene is TRBV7-7, the J gene TRBJ2-5; 14 positions match TRBD2. The germline CDR1 and CDR2 sequences are SSHAT and FNYEAQ (reference sequence). This CDR3 region has 16 residues. CDR3 in amino acids: CASSLGGTSGSETQYF. The DNA for the CDR3 is TGTGCTAGCAGTTTGGGGGGGACTAGCGGGAGTGAGACCCAGTACTTC.

V and J are TRBV7-2 and TRBJ2-7; D gene ambiguous. Germline CDR1 reads SGHTA; CDR2 reads FQGNSA. Trimming took 8 bases from V and 4 from J, leaving 15 bases between them. The CDR3 spans 13 residues. CDR3 DNA sequence: TGTGCCAGCGGCTCCCCCCCACTGTACGAGCAGTACTTC. This translates into CASGSPPLYEQYF.

The chain combines TRBV6-5 with TRBJ2-3; D remains ambiguous. V gave up 0 bases and J gave up 0 bases, with 10 bases separating them. Germline V gives CDR1 MNHEY, CDR2 SVGAGI. This CDR3 comprises 16 residues. The CDR3 nucleotides read TGTGCCAGCAGTTACTCGTACAGCCTTAGCACAGATACGCAGTATTTT. This sequence encodes CASSYSYSLSTDTQYF.

The rearrangement joins TRBV6-6 to TRBJ1-1; no reliable D call. The CDR3 is made up of 15 amino acids. The V end lost 0 bases, the J end lost 1 base, and 9 bases lay between the germline ends. CDR1 is MNHNY and CDR2 is SVGAGI in the germline V gene (reference sequence). The CDR3 protein is CASSYSTGQNTEAFF. The CDR3 DNA sequence: TGTGCCAGCAGTTACTCGACGGGCCAGAACACTGAAGCTTTCTTT.